This is a list of T cell receptor beta chains from one sample in a study of CD8+CD57+ T cells in acquired aplastic anemia. TCRdb recomputed calls from the reads with MiXCR, one row per CDR3 protein. The table has around 500,000 distinct CDR3 sequences, around a third seen once; the top ten hold nearly 0.85%. Material: sorted CD4+, CD8+, or CD8+CD57+ T cells (not recorded which) from PBMCs. The receptor source for this set is a human donor with aplastic anemia. CDR3s include the opening cysteine and the closing phenylalanine or tryptophan. Each record gives: V gene, CDR3 length, D gene, clone size, J gene, CDR3 DNA, CDR3 protein. A D gene is named only where the DNA matches it firmly. Clone size is not always given. Where it is, it says once, few, many or a class for expanded clones.

V: TRBV11-2; length: 14; D: .; size: .; J: TRBJ2-5; DNA: TGTGCCAGCAGCTTAGACAGGCAGCAAGAGACCCAGTACTTC; CDR3: CASSLDRQQETQYF
V: TRBV13; length: 15; D: TRBD2; size: few; J: TRBJ2-7; DNA: TGTGCCAGCAGCCTCTGGAGTAGCGGGAACTACGAGCAGTACTTC; CDR3: CASSLWSSGNYEQYF
V: TRBV2; length: 16; D: TRBD1; size: many; J: TRBJ1-2; DNA: TGTGCCAGCAGTGAAGGGCGTGGGGCGATGGGGACAGGGTCCACCTTC; CDR3: CASSEGRGAMGTGSTF
V: TRBV16; length: 13; D: .; size: few; J: TRBJ2-1; DNA: TGTGCCAGCAGCCCCAGGGTTCGCAATGAGCAGTTCTTC; CDR3: CASSPRVRNEQFF
V: TRBV7-9; length: 13; D: .; size: many; J: TRBJ1-2; DNA: TGTGCCAGCAGCTTACTGCGGGGGGAAGGCTACACCTTC; CDR3: CASSLLRGEGYTF
V: TRBV11-2; length: 14; D: TRBD1; size: .; J: TRBJ2-7; DNA: TGTGCCAGCAGCTGGGGACAGCCACCCTACGAGCAGTACTTC; CDR3: CASSWGQPPYEQYF
V: TRBV15; length: 13; D: .; size: many; J: TRBJ1-4; DNA: TGTGCCACCAGCAAAACTCGAGGTGAAAAACTGTTTTTT; CDR3: CATSKTRGEKLFF
V: TRBV19; length: 15; D: .; size: many; J: TRBJ1-5; DNA: TGTGCCAGTAGTCCCAAGAGGGGGGCTAGTCAGCCCCAGCATTTT; CDR3: CASSPKRGASQPQHF
V: TRBV9; length: 14; D: .; size: few; J: TRBJ2-2; DNA: TGTGCCAGCAGCGTAGCTTCGGGTTCCGGGGAGCTGTTTTTT; CDR3: CASSVASGSGELFF
V: TRBV7-6; length: 19; D: .; size: many; J: TRBJ1-6; DNA: TGTGCCAGCAGCCGGCGAACCTCCACCCCAACAGGGATCGGTTCACCCCTCCACTTT; CDR3: CASSRRTSTPTGIGSPLHF
V: TRBV19; length: 16; D: .; size: .; J: TRBJ1-3; DNA: TGTGCCAGTAGTAAAGACAGTAGGACCTCTGGAAACACCATATATTTT; CDR3: CASSKDSRTSGNTIYF
V: TRBV19; length: 15; D: .; size: many; J: TRBJ1-4; DNA: TGTGCCAGTAGTCGAAGGGCGGGGGCCGATGAAAAACTGTTTTTT; CDR3: CASSRRAGADEKLFF
V: TRBV10-3; length: 17; D: .; size: .; J: TRBJ1-6; DNA: TGTGCCAGCACGACCGGGACTAGCGGTTACTATAATTCGCCCCTCCACTTT; CDR3: CASTTGTSGYYNSPLHF
V: TRBV24-1; length: 14; D: .; size: .; J: TRBJ2-1; DNA: TGTGCCACCAGTGGGGGACCTTCCTACAATGAGCAGTTCTTC; CDR3: CATSGGPSYNEQFF
V: TRBV19; length: 14; D: .; size: many; J: TRBJ1-1; DNA: TGTGCCAGTAGTCTTTTAGGGGAGGGCACTGAAGCTTTCTTT; CDR3: CASSLLGEGTEAFF
V: TRBV19; length: 17; D: .; size: many; J: TRBJ1-6; DNA: TGTGCCAGTAGTATTTTGGGCATATCAAGTCAGAATTCACCCCTCCACTTT; CDR3: CASSILGISSQNSPLHF
V: TRBV15; length: 17; D: .; size: .; J: TRBJ1-3; DNA: TGTGCCACCAGCAGAGGGGAGGAGACAACCTCTGGAAGCACCATATATTTT; CDR3: CATSRGEETTSGSTIYF
V: TRBV19; length: 14; D: TRBD1; size: few; J: TRBJ2-1; DNA: TGTGCCAGTTCTGGGACAGGGTTTACGAATGAGCAGTTCTTC; CDR3: CASSGTGFTNEQFF
V: TRBV4-2; length: 14; D: .; size: few; J: TRBJ1-2; DNA: TGTGCCAGCAGCCAAGTGGTGATTTCAAGAGGCTACACCTTC; CDR3: CASSQVVISRGYTF
V: TRBV6-1; length: 16; D: .; size: many; J: TRBJ1-5; DNA: TGTGCCAGCAGGAACCGGGAACAGGCGAGCAATCAGCCCCAGCATTTT; CDR3: CASRNREQASNQPQHF
V: TRBV15; length: 17; D: TRBD1; size: few; J: TRBJ1-6; DNA: TGTGCCACCAGTAGAGTTCCCGGGACAGGGATTAATTCACCCCTCCACTTT; CDR3: CATSRVPGTGINSPLHF
V: TRBV9; length: 14; D: .; size: many; J: TRBJ2-7; DNA: TGTGCCAGCAGCGTAGAACTAGTGCCCTACGAGCAGTACTTC; CDR3: CASSVELVPYEQYF
V: TRBV2; length: 15; D: .; size: .; J: TRBJ2-7; DNA: TGTGCCAGCAGTGAGGACCCTGGCGTCTCCTACGAGCAGTACTTC; CDR3: CASSEDPGVSYEQYF
V: TRBV20-1; length: 16; D: .; size: .; J: TRBJ1-5; DNA: TGCAGTGCTAGTCCCCGGGAGGCAGATAGCAATCAGCCCCAGCATTTT; CDR3: CSASPREADSNQPQHF
V: TRBV11-1; length: 17; D: .; size: .; J: TRBJ2-7; DNA: TGTGCCAGCAGCCCGACGCAGACAGGACGTAGAAACAATGAGCAGTACTTC; CDR3: CASSPTQTGRRNNEQYF
V: TRBV27; length: 14; D: .; size: .; J: TRBJ1-6; DNA: TGTGCCAGCAAGCGACTGGAGAATAATTCACCCCTCCACTTT; CDR3: CASKRLENNSPLHF
V: TRBV4-2; length: 15; D: .; size: few; J: TRBJ1-6; DNA: TGTGCCAGCAGCCAAGTGGGACGGGATAATTCACCCCTCCACTTT; CDR3: CASSQVGRDNSPLHF
V: TRBV27; length: 14; D: .; size: few; J: TRBJ2-5; DNA: TGTGCCAGCAGTACGAGGGGTGGCGGAGAGACCCAGTACTTC; CDR3: CASSTRGGGETQYF
V: TRBV7-8; length: 13; D: TRBD1; size: few; J: TRBJ2-5; DNA: TGTGCCAGCAGCCCGTCCAGGGGGGAGACCCAGTACTTC; CDR3: CASSPSRGETQYF
V: TRBV4-1; length: 16; D: .; size: few; J: TRBJ2-3; DNA: TGCGCCAGCAGCCAAGATAGGGGCGGAATCACAGATACGCAGTATTTT; CDR3: CASSQDRGGITDTQYF
V: TRBV11-1; length: 17; D: .; size: .; J: TRBJ1-1; DNA: TGTGCCAGCAGCTCCAGACAGGATGCGAACATGAACACTGAAGCTTTCTTT; CDR3: CASSSRQDANMNTEAFF
V: TRBV15; length: 14; D: TRBD1; size: .; J: TRBJ2-7; DNA: TGTGCCACCAGGAGGACAGGGGAAACCTACGAGCAGTACTTC; CDR3: CATRRTGETYEQYF
V: TRBV10-3; length: 14; D: TRBD1; size: few; J: TRBJ2-7; DNA: TGTGCCACCCGTGACGGACAGGGGGCCTACGAGCAGTACTTC; CDR3: CATRDGQGAYEQYF
V: TRBV6-5; length: 16; D: TRBD1; size: few; J: TRBJ1-5; DNA: TGTGCCAGCAGTTACCAAGCAGGGGGTGGTGATCAGCCCCAGCATTTT; CDR3: CASSYQAGGGDQPQHF
V: TRBV5-1; length: 13; D: .; size: many; J: TRBJ1-5; DNA: TGCGCCAGCAGCTTGGCGTTCGACCAGCCCCAGCATTTT; CDR3: CASSLAFDQPQHF